The present T cell receptor (beta chain) was sequenced within a study of shared clonotypes between healthy human individuals. A deep-level run was used for the assay. Sorted-subset replicate PCRs used about 180 ng DNA, about 30,000 T cell genomes. Libraries were prepared by immunoSEQ multiplex PCR; TCRdb keeps only in-frame clonotypes and omits some of them. The table shows fewer than 400,000 clones, with approximately 79% occurring only once. CDR1 is MNHEY and CDR2 is SVGAGI in the germline V gene. The CDR3 is 13 amino acids. Trimming shortened V by 7 bases and J by 1 base, and 10 bases separated the two germline ends.

This clonotype was obtained from a man under 40 in good health. This chain joins TRBV6-5 and TRBJ1-1; no firm D call. Sequences were obtained from memory CD4+ T cells sorted from blood. Sample subset: CD45RA-negative fraction. The CDR3 sequence: CASIDLRNTEAFF. The CDR3 DNA sequence: TGTGCCAGCATTGACCTTCGGAACACTGAAGCTTTCTTT.